The 28 T cell receptor beta chains below were found in one sample sequenced in a study of monozygotic twins with inflammatory bowel disease (dated by TCRdb to the late 2010s). Libraries were prepared through 5' RACE. TCRdb lists the instrument as Illumina HiSeq 2500. The reads were reprocessed in TCRdb, with one entry per CDR3 protein sequence and no accompanying DNA. The sample table records approximately 420,000 distinct CDR3 sequences. Jointly, the top ten make up 2% to 3% of the sample. Sequenced material: blood. The source is a human donor with ulcerative colitis or Crohn's disease, or a healthy co-twin of an affected twin (not recorded which).

The chain recombines TRBV20-1 with TRBJ1-6. This CDR3 has 18 amino acids. The V gene's germline CDR1 is DFQATT and CDR2 SNEGSKA (reference sequence). The chain's CDR3 is CSASLGDNRRAPNSPLHF.

The chain carries TRBV29-1 and TRBJ1-1; the D call of TRBD1 rests on TCRdb alone, since no DNA is present to check it. Germline CDR1 is SQVTM and CDR2 is ANQGSEA. The CDR3 sequence is 12 residues long. The CDR3 loop reads CSAVTPNTEAFF. Combining the CDR3 with reference TRBV29-1 and TRBJ1-1 gives the whole variable domain SAVISQKPSRDICQRGTSLTIQCQVDSQVTMMFWYRQQPGQSLTLIATANQGSEATYESGFVIDKFPISRPNLTFSTLTVSNMSPEDSSIYLCSAVTPNTEAFFGQGTRLTVV.

This chain uses TRBV2 with TRBJ2-2; there is no DNA to check the TCRdb D call of TRBD2. This CDR3 contains 15 residues. Germline V gene lookup returns CDR1 SNHLY and CDR2 FYNNEI. CDR3 residues: CAGRHGDKLTGELFF.

The rearrangement uses TRBV3-1 and TRBJ2-1; the D gene TCRdb calls, TRBD1, cannot be checked with no DNA. CDR1 is LGHDT and CDR2 is YNNKEL in the germline V gene (reference sequence). The CDR3 runs 17 residues. CDR3 loop: CASSQDIFGGGINEQFF.

This rearrangement joins TRBV27 to TRBJ1-1. Germline V gene lookup returns CDR1 MNHEY and CDR2 SMNVEV (reference sequence). This CDR3 is built from 15 residues. The CDR3: CASRTTGGKNTEAFF.

V and J are TRBV5-5 and TRBJ2-1; TCRdb outputs TRBD2, but without DNA this stays unchecked. Looked up from germline, CDR1 is SGHKS and CDR2 is YYEKEE (reference sequence). The CDR3 length is 16 residues. CDR3 in amino acids: CASSLGQARTINEQFF. The whole variable domain, filled in from reference TRBV5-5 and TRBJ2-1, reads DAGVTQSPTHLIKTRGQQVTLRCSPISGHKSVSWYQQVLGQGPQFIFQYYEKEERGRGNFPDRFSARQFPNYSSELNVNALLLGDSALYLCASSLGQARTINEQFFGPGTRLTVL.

This chain joins TRBV28 and TRBJ1-2; TCRdb reports TRBD1, a call that lacks DNA to check it against. The CDR3 covers 18 residues. CDR1 is MDHEN, CDR2 SYDVKM, per germline. The CDR3 sequence is CAVHAPQGAALANYGYTF.

The rearrangement links TRBV11-2 to TRBJ2-7; TCRdb returns TRBD2, unconfirmable since there is no DNA. Germline-derived CDR1 and CDR2 are SGHAT and FQNNGV. This CDR3 spans 16 amino acids. CDR3 protein: CASSLEQTSGGYEQYF.

This rearrangement joins TRBV5-1 to TRBJ2-1; TCRdb's D gene call, TRBD1, goes unchecked for lack of DNA. CDR1 and CDR2 from the germline V gene are SGHRS and YFSETQ. The CDR3 is made up of 14 amino acids. This CDR3 reads CASSGGTSYNEQFF.

This sequence joins TRBV21-1 and TRBJ2-7; the D call from TCRdb, TRBD2, cannot be confirmed without DNA. TRBV21-1 is a pseudogene. This CDR3 spans 15 amino acids. This CDR3 reads CARKRAGRGSYEQYF.

The J gene is TRBJ1-4, the V gene TRBV30; the D call of TRBD1 rests on TCRdb alone, since no DNA is present to check it. Germline V gene lookup returns CDR1 GTSNPN and CDR2 SVGIG (reference sequence). The CDR3 is 14 residues long. The CDR3 region is CAWTRTGSNEKLFF. Variable domain in full (rest from reference TRBV30 and TRBJ1-4): SQTIHQWPATLVQPVGSPLSLECTVEGTSNPNLYWYRQAAGRGLQLLFYSVGIGQISSEVPQNLSASRPQDRQFILSSKKLLLSDSGFYLCAWTRTGSNEKLFFGSGTQLSVL.

The chain recombines TRBV4-1 with TRBJ1-3; TCRdb calls TRBD1, which cannot be checked without DNA. Germline V CDR1 and CDR2: MGHRA, YSYEKL. The CDR3 runs 17 residues. This chain's CDR3 is CASSQRSGTSSGNTIYF.

The genes are TRBV20-1 and TRBJ2-7; checking the TCRdb D call of TRBD2 is not possible without DNA. This CDR3 is 13 amino acids long. CDR1 is DFQATT, CDR2 SNEGSKA, per germline (reference sequence). The CDR3 is CSAREARLPGQYF.

The chain is built from TRBV28 and TRBJ2-4; no DNA is available, so the TRBD2 call from TCRdb remains unchecked. Looked up from germline, CDR1 is MDHEN and CDR2 is SYDVKM. This CDR3 comprises 19 residues. CDR3 sequence reads: CASSFPPAGGDPPKNIQYF.

This chain connects TRBV6-2 or TRBV6-3 to TRBJ2-1; TCRdb lists TRBD2, though no DNA is available to test this call. The V gene's germline CDR1 is MNHEY and CDR2 SVGEGT. CDR3 length: 12 residues. This CDR3 is CAGGGSYNEQFF.

The chain carries TRBV5-1 and TRBJ1-1; TCRdb's D gene call, TRBD1, goes unchecked for lack of DNA. In germline, CDR1 is SGHRS, CDR2 YFSETQ. The CDR3 has 17 amino acids. The CDR3 protein is CASRPTQGEVLNTEAFF.

The CDR3 reads CASTLTSSYNEQFF. The chain combines TRBV5-1 with TRBJ2-1. There are 14 residues in the CDR3. CDR1 and CDR2 from the germline V gene are SGHRS and YFSETQ. Full variable domain (rest looked up from reference TRBV5-1 and TRBJ2-1): KAGVTQTPRYLIKTRGQQVTLSCSPISGHRSVSWYQQTPGQGLQFLFEYFSETQRNKGNFPGRFSGRQFSNSRSEMNVSTLELGDSALYLCASTLTSSYNEQFFGPGTRLTVL.

The chain joins TRBV7-9 to TRBJ2-7; TCRdb picks TRBD2, but there is no DNA to check that call. The CDR3 is 15 residues long. The germline V gene encodes CDR1 SEHNR and CDR2 FQNEAQ (reference sequence). The CDR3 sequence: CASSKTSGLVDEQYF.

The chain joins TRBV7-9 to TRBJ2-5; TCRdb designates TRBD1, a call that cannot be tested without DNA. The CDR3 sequence is 14 residues long. CDR1 SEHNR and CDR2 FQNEAQ come from the germline V gene (reference sequence). The CDR3 reads CAGQTGGIQETQYF.

This rearrangement joins TRBV21-1 to TRBJ2-2; TCRdb selects TRBD2, and the lack of DNA leaves this call unchecked. TRBV21-1 is a pseudogene locus. The CDR3 is 17 amino acids. Here the CDR3 reads CASSRRRLAGNTGELFF.

The chain couples TRBV10-3 to TRBJ1-4; the TRBD1 assignment by TCRdb is unverifiable without DNA. CDR1 and CDR2 (germline): ENHRY, SYGVKD. CDR3 size: 15 residues. The CDR3 is CAISESRQTNEKLFF.

The chain recombines TRBV28 with TRBJ1-5; TCRdb names TRBD1, which stays unverified in the absence of DNA. Germline CDR1 and CDR2: MDHEN and SYDVKM. The CDR3 totals 12 residues. This CDR3 is CAITGQGETQHF. Full variable domain (rest looked up from reference TRBV28 and TRBJ1-5): DVKVTQSSRYLVKRTGEKVFLECVQDMDHENMFWYRQDPGLGLRLIYFSYDVKMKEKGDIPEGYSVSREKKERFSLILESASTNQTSMYLCAITGQGETQHFGDGTRLSIL.

The chain employs TRBV27 and TRBJ2-5; TCRdb indicates TRBD1, and absent DNA this call remains unverified. The CDR3 contains 14 residues. CDR1 and CDR2 (germline): MNHEY, SMNVEV (reference sequence). This chain's CDR3 is CASSSTGMRVTQYF.

This chain joins TRBV20-1 and TRBJ1-1. The germline V gene has CDR1 DFQATT and CDR2 SNEGSKA (reference sequence). This CDR3 contains 13 residues. This CDR3 is CSARRRENTEAFF.

The J gene is TRBJ1-5, the V gene TRBV6-1; TCRdb reports TRBD1, a call that lacks DNA to check it against. The CDR3 has 15 amino acids. The germline CDR1 and CDR2 sequences are MNHNS and SASEGT. The CDR3 is CASSPTGGSNQPQHF.

The chain joins TRBV6-1 to TRBJ1-1. The germline V gene encodes CDR1 MNHNS and CDR2 SASEGT. The CDR3 has 13 residues. The CDR3 loop reads CASSESGRPEAFF.

This chain uses TRBV5-6 with TRBJ2-1; checking the TCRdb D call of TRBD2 is not possible without DNA. This CDR3 is built from 15 residues. The V gene's germline CDR1 is SGHDT and CDR2 YYEEEE. The CDR3 loop reads CASSRGRRWDNEQFF. The entire variable domain, with the rest obtained from reference TRBV5-6 and TRBJ2-1, is as follows: DAGVTQSPTHLIKTRGQQVTLRCSPKSGHDTVSWYQQALGQGPQFIFQYYEEEERQRGNFPDRFSGHQFPNYSSELNVNALLLGDSALYLCASSRGRRWDNEQFFGPGTRLTVL.

V usage is TRBV9 and J usage is TRBJ1-3. Per the germline V gene, CDR1 is SGDLS and CDR2 is YYNGEE. The CDR3 spans 14 residues. The CDR3: CASSDGSSGNTIYF.